This is a list of T cell receptor beta chains from one sample in a study of shared clonotypes between healthy human individuals. Generated by immunoSEQ multiplex PCR, the TCRdb table keeps only in-frame clones and is missing some. The sample contains about 590,000 clones, nearly 97% of which appear only once. Sequencing was done on a sample of naive CD8+ T cells sorted from blood. These receptors originate from a woman in her 30s in good health. Each CDR3 is given with its conserved first and last residue. Each record gives: V gene, J gene, clone size, D gene, CDR3 protein, CDR3 DNA. D genes are given only for firm matches. Some rows have no size entry. The others give once, few or many, or a class for an expanded clone.

V: TRBV14; J: TRBJ2-5; size: .; D: TRBD1; CDR3: CASSPTGGFIEETQYF; DNA: TGTGCCAGCAGCCCGACAGGGGGGTTTATTGAAGAGACCCAGTACTTC
V: TRBV13; J: TRBJ1-2; size: .; D: TRBD1; CDR3: CASSSDRVGGYTF; DNA: TGTGCCAGCAGCTCGGACAGGGTGGGTGGCTACACCTTC
V: TRBV4-1; J: TRBJ2-1; size: .; D: TRBD2; CDR3: CASSQLSGSLRNEQFF; DNA: TGCGCCAGCAGCCAGCTTAGCGGGAGTCTTCGGAATGAGCAGTTCTTC
V: TRBV29-1; J: TRBJ2-7; size: .; D: .; CDR3: CSVVSGTYYSSYEQYF; DNA: TGCAGCGTAGTCTCCGGGACATACTACAGCTCCTACGAGCAGTACTTC
V: TRBV10-1; J: TRBJ2-7; size: .; D: .; CDR3: CASMAHDAGEQYF; DNA: TGCGCCAGCATGGCTCACGACGCGGGGGAGCAGTACTTC
V: TRBV5-6; J: TRBJ2-3; size: .; D: TRBD2; CDR3: CASSTDLSGGGVF; DNA: TGTGCCAGCAGCACCGACCTTTCGGGAGGCGGGGTTTTT
V: TRBV19; J: TRBJ2-1; size: .; D: .; CDR3: CASSFRGSDEQFF; DNA: TGTGCCAGTAGTTTCCGGGGATCGGATGAGCAGTTCTTC
V: TRBV7-2; J: TRBJ2-5; size: .; D: TRBD1; CDR3: CASSALWGQGAGEQYF; DNA: TGTGCCAGCAGCGCCCTTTGGGGACAGGGGGCGGGTGAGCAGTACTTC
V: TRBV27; J: TRBJ2-1; size: .; D: TRBD2; CDR3: CASSPTSGSYVFDNEQFF; DNA: TGTGCCAGCAGTCCGACTAGCGGGAGTTATGTCTTCGACAATGAGCAGTTCTTC
V: TRBV5-1; J: TRBJ2-3; size: .; D: TRBD2; CDR3: CASSKERSGLAGGATDTQYF; DNA: TGCGCCAGCAGCAAAGAACGATCGGGACTAGCGGGAGGAGCGACAGATACGCAGTATTTT
V: TRBV9; J: TRBJ2-2; size: .; D: .; CDR3: CASSVVGIGGELFF; DNA: TGTGCCAGCAGCGTAGTCGGGATCGGCGGGGAGCTGTTTTTT
V: TRBV23-1; J: TRBJ1-5; size: .; D: TRBD1; CDR3: CASSHSDRGDCNQPQHF; DNA: TGCGCCAGCAGTCACTCGGACAGGGGGGATTGCAATCAGCCCCAGCATTTT
V: TRBV19; J: TRBJ1-5; size: .; D: .; CDR3: CASSIGGSNQPQHF; DNA: TGTGCCAGTAGTATAGGAGGGAGCAATCAGCCCCAGCATTTT
V: TRBV9; J: TRBJ1-1; size: .; D: TRBD1; CDR3: CASSPRRGEGEAFF; DNA: TGTGCCAGCAGCCCCCGCAGGGGGGAGGGTGAAGCTTTCTTT
V: TRBV10-2; J: TRBJ1-1; size: .; D: .; CDR3: CASSPHSRTEAFF; DNA: TGCGCCAGCAGTCCACATAGTAGGACTGAAGCTTTCTTT
V: TRBV7-9; J: TRBJ2-2; size: .; D: TRBD2; CDR3: CASSPGLAGGNTGELFF; DNA: TGTGCCAGCAGCCCGGGACTAGCGGGAGGGAACACCGGGGAGCTGTTTTTT
V: TRBV29-1; J: TRBJ2-1; size: .; D: TRBD2; CDR3: CSARPLALVYNEQFF; DNA: TGCAGCGCCCGACCACTAGCGCTTGTCTACAATGAGCAGTTCTTC
V: TRBV9; J: TRBJ2-7; size: .; D: .; CDR3: CASSVGGPYEQYF; DNA: TGTGCCAGCAGCGTAGGCGGACCCTACGAGCAGTACTTC
V: TRBV4-2; J: TRBJ2-5; size: .; D: TRBD2; CDR3: CASSQDLRAGGNETQYF; DNA: TGTGCCAGCAGCCAAGATTTAAGGGCGGGAGGGAACGAGACCCAGTACTTC
V: TRBV19; J: TRBJ1-5; size: .; D: .; CDR3: CASSIPPGYSNQPQHF; DNA: TGTGCCAGTAGTATCCCCCCAGGATATAGCAATCAGCCCCAGCATTTT
V: TRBV5-6; J: TRBJ2-7; size: .; D: .; CDR3: CASSRPYRSPSYEQYF; DNA: TGTGCCAGCAGCCGCCCGTACCGCTCCCCCTCCTACGAGCAGTACTTC
V: TRBV6-5; J: TRBJ1-2; size: .; D: TRBD1; CDR3: CASRLKGAEGYTF; DNA: TGTGCCAGCAGACTAAAGGGGGCCGAAGGCTACACCTTC
V: TRBV28; J: TRBJ1-2; size: once; D: .; CDR3: CASSFAQVRYTF; DNA: TGTGCCAGCAGTTTTGCACAGGTTCGCTACACCTTC
V: TRBV9; J: TRBJ2-1; size: .; D: .; CDR3: CASSVGGSRGDEQFF; DNA: TGTGCCAGCAGCGTAGGTGGGTCAAGGGGAGACGAGCAGTTCTTC
V: TRBV11-2; J: TRBJ2-1; size: .; D: TRBD1; CDR3: CASDMGTGNYNEQFF; DNA: TGTGCCAGCGACATGGGGACAGGTAATTACAATGAGCAGTTCTTC
V: TRBV25-1; J: TRBJ1-5; size: .; D: .; CDR3: CASSEGSNQPQHF; DNA: TGTGCCAGCAGTGAGGGGAGCAATCAGCCCCAGCATTTT
V: TRBV6-5; J: TRBJ2-7; size: few; D: .; CDR3: CASSPTRAYEQYF; DNA: TGTGCCAGCAGCCCGACTAGGGCTTACGAGCAGTACTTC
V: TRBV27; J: TRBJ2-7; size: .; D: TRBD2; CDR3: CASTTGGHEQYF; DNA: TGTGCCAGCACCACGGGGGGGCATGAGCAGTACTTC
V: TRBV13; J: TRBJ2-7; size: .; D: TRBD1; CDR3: CASSGRQGTYEQYF; DNA: TGTGCCAGCAGTGGACGACAGGGGACCTACGAGCAGTACTTC
V: TRBV9; J: TRBJ2-7; size: .; D: TRBD2; CDR3: CASSSKPSGGTYEQYF; DNA: TGTGCCAGCAGCTCCAAGCCTAGCGGAGGTACCTACGAGCAGTACTTC
V: TRBV4-1; J: TRBJ2-1; size: .; D: TRBD2; CDR3: CASSPGSGRDEQFF; DNA: TGCGCCAGCAGCCCGGGGAGCGGGAGGGATGAGCAGTTCTTC
V: TRBV5-1; J: TRBJ2-7; size: .; D: TRBD1; CDR3: CASSEDRVYYEQYF; DNA: TGCGCCAGCAGCGAGGACAGGGTGTATTACGAGCAGTACTTC
V: TRBV19; J: TRBJ1-2; size: .; D: .; CDR3: CATQTGLEGYTF; DNA: TGTGCCACCCAGACAGGACTGGAAGGCTACACCTTC
V: TRBV27; J: TRBJ2-7; size: .; D: TRBD2; CDR3: CASSRVLAGGRYEQYF; DNA: TGTGCCAGCAGCCGAGTCTTAGCGGGAGGGAGATACGAGCAGTACTTC